Presented here are 8 T cell receptor beta chains from one specimen sequenced in a study of T cell changes during pregnancy in multiple sclerosis. Measured with immunoSEQ multiplex PCR; TCRdb has only the in-frame clones, and not every one. The sample shows approximately 110,000 clones, around 90% of them seen only once. The specimen was peripheral blood, collected in the third trimester of pregnancy. These receptors were obtained from a female donor with multiple sclerosis, enrolled in a pregnancy study.

V is TRBV7-3 and J is TRBJ2-1; TRBD2 agrees at 11 bases. CDR3 size: 20 residues. Germline CDR1 reads SGHTA; CDR2 reads FQGTGA. Trimming removed 1 base from V and 5 bases from J; junction bases left unmatched: 16. CDR3 amino acids: CASSLIRPTSGTKIHNEQFF. The DNA of the CDR3 is TGTGCCAGCAGCTTAATTCGGCCGACTAGCGGGACCAAAATACACAATGAGCAGTTCTTC.

V is TRBV10-1 and J is TRBJ2-1, with 8 bases that match TRBD1. This CDR3 has 15 residues. Germline assignment: CDR1 WNHNN and CDR2 SYGVQD (reference sequence). V gave up 2 bases and J gave up 8 bases; unmatched junction bases: 8. The CDR3 here is CASSEGRTGMDEQFF. DNA of the CDR3: TGCGCCAGCAGTGAGGGCCGGACAGGGATGGATGAGCAGTTCTTC.

V is TRBV6-1 and J is TRBJ2-7; no clear D gene. V shed 6 bases and J shed 0 bases, with 6 bases lying between them. The CDR3 is 12 amino acids. Germline CDR1 is MNHNS and CDR2 is SASEGT. CDR3 DNA: TGTGCCAGCAGGTTTAGCTCCTACGAGCAGTACTTC. Protein: CASRFSSYEQYF.

This chain links TRBV7-7 with TRBJ2-2; 9 bases line up with TRBD2. The CDR3 runs to 16 residues. Germline V gene data show CDR1 as SSHAT and CDR2 as FNYEAQ (reference sequence). With V trimmed by 5 bases and J by 1 base, 5 bases remained unmatched. The CDR3 bases are TGTGCCAGCAGCCGTGGAGCGGGAGGGAACACCGGGGAGCTGTTTTTT. Protein: CASSRGAGGNTGELFF.

The gene calls are TRBV6-1 and TRBJ1-5; TRBD1 matches at 9 bases. The CDR3 has 14 residues. Looked up from germline, CDR1 is MNHNS and CDR2 is SASEGT. V lost 7 bases to trimming and J lost 6 bases; unmatched junction nucleotides: 7. CDR3 in amino acids: CASTGQGWRQPQHF. The CDR3 bases are TGTGCCAGCACGGGACAGGGCTGGCGTCAGCCCCAGCATTTT.

The V call is TRBV6-5, the J call TRBJ1-2, with TRBD1 as a possible D gene (5 bases). CDR1 and CDR2 (germline): MNHEY, SVGAGI. V dropped 2 bases and J dropped 6 bases, with 10 bases sitting between them. The CDR3 is 13 amino acids. The CDR3 region is CASSYRGIDGYTF. The CDR3 DNA is TGTGCCAGCAGTTACAGGGGAATAGATGGCTACACCTTC.

The rearrangement joins TRBV19 to TRBJ1-5; no reliable D call. Per the germline V gene, CDR1 is LNHDA and CDR2 is SQIVND (reference sequence). V was clipped by 4 bases and J by 3 bases, with 7 bases between them. This CDR3 has 13 amino acids. The chain's CDR3 is CASSTQTNQPQHF. CDR3 DNA: TGTGCCAGTAGTACACAAACCAATCAGCCCCAGCATTTT.

V gene TRBV18 combines with J gene TRBJ2-7; a weak D match, TRBD2 (5 bases). V was shortened by 8 bases and J by 2 bases, with 22 bases between the two germline ends. CDR3 length equals 16 residues. The germline V gene has CDR1 KGHSH and CDR2 LQKENI. As DNA, the CDR3 is TGTGCCAGCGCCAAAGCCCTAGCTCCCGCGGCCTACGAGCAGTACTTC. Its protein product is CASAKALAPAAYEQYF.